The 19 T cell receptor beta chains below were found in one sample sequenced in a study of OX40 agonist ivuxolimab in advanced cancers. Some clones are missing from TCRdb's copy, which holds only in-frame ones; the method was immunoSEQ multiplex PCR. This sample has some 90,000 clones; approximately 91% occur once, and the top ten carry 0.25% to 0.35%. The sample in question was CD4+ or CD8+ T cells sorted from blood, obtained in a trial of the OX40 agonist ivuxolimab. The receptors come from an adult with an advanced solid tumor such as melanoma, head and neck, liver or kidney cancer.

CDR3 residues: CASSQEDSSSGNTIYF. DNA of the CDR3: TGTGCCAGCAGCCAAGAAGACTCAAGCTCTGGAAACACCATATATTTT. The chain links TRBV4-2 to TRBJ1-3, with unresolved D. Germline CDR1 reads LGHNA; CDR2 reads YNFKEQ. The CDR3 has 16 amino acids. The V end was cut by 0 bases, the J end by 0 bases, with 9 bases between.

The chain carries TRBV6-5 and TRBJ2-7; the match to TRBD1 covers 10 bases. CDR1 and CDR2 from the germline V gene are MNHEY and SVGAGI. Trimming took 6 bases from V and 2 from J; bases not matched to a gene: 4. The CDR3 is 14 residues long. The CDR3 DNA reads TGTGCCAGCAGCCGGGGACAGGGGACCTACGAGCAGTACTTC. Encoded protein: CASSRGQGTYEQYF.

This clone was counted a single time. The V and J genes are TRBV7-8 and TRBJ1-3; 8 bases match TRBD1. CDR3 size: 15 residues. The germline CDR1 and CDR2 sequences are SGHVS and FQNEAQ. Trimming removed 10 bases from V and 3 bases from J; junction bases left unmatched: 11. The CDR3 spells CATGQGRGYGNTIYF. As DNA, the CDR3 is TGTGCCACCGGACAGGGTCGCGGGTATGGAAACACCATATATTTT.

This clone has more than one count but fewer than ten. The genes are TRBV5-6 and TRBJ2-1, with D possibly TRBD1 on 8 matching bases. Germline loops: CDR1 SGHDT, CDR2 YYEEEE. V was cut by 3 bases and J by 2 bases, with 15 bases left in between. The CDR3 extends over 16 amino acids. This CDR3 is CASSSDRGGTYNEQFF. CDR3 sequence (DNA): TGTGCCAGCAGCTCCGACAGGGGAGGGACCTACAATGAGCAGTTCTTC. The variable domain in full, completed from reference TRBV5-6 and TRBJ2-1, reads DAGVTQSPTHLIKTRGQQVTLRCSPKSGHDTVSWYQQALGQGPQFIFQYYEEEERQRGNFPDRFSGHQFPNYSSELNVNALLLGDSALYLCASSSDRGGTYNEQFFGPGTRLTVL.

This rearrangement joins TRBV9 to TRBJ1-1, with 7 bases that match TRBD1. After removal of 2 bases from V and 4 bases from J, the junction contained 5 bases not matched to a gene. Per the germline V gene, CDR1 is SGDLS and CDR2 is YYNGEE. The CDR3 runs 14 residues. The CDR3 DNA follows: TGTGCCAGCAGCGTGGGGACAGTAGGCACTGAAGCTTTCTTT. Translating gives CASSVGTVGTEAFF.

The CDR3 spells CASSQALTDPTIEEQFF. CDR3 in DNA: TGTGCCAGCAGCCAAGCCTTGACAGACCCGACTATAGAGGAGCAGTTCTTC. The chain combines TRBV4-2 with TRBJ2-1; TRBD1 or TRBD2 may be the D gene (5 bases each). The V gene's germline CDR1 is LGHNA and CDR2 YNFKEQ. This CDR3 comprises 17 residues. Trimming left V 1 base short and J 10 bases short, with 23 bases between.

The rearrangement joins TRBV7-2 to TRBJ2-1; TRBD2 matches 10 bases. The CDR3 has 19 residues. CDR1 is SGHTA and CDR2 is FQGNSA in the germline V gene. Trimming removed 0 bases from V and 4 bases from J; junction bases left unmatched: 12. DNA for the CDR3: TGTGCCAGCAGCTTAGCTAGCGGGAGGCCGGATGGTAGGTACAATGAGCAGTTCTTC. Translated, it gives CASSLASGRPDGRYNEQFF.

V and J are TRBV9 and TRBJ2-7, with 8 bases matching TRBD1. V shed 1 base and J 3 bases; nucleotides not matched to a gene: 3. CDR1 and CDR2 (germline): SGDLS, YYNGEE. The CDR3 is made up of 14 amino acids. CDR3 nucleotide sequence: TGTGCCAGCAGCGTAAACACAGGGGGCTACGAGCAGTACTTC. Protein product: CASSVNTGGYEQYF.

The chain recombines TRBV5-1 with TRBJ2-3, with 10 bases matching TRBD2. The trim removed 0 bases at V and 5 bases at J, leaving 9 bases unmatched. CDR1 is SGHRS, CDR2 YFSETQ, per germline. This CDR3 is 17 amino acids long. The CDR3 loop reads CASSLAALAGAQDTQYF. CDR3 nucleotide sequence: TGCGCCAGCAGCTTGGCGGCTCTAGCGGGAGCCCAAGATACGCAGTATTTT.

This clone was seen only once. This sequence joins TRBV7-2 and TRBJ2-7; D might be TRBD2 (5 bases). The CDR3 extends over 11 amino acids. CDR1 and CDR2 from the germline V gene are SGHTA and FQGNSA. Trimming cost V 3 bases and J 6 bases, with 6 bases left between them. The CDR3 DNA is TGTGCCAGCAGCTTTACTAGCGAGCAGTACTTC. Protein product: CASSFTSEQYF.

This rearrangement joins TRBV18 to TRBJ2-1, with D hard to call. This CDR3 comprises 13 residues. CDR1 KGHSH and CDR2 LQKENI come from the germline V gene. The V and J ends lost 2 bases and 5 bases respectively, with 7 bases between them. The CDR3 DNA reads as TGTGCCAGCTCACCATTGATTGACAATGAGCAGTTCTTC. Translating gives CASSPLIDNEQFF.

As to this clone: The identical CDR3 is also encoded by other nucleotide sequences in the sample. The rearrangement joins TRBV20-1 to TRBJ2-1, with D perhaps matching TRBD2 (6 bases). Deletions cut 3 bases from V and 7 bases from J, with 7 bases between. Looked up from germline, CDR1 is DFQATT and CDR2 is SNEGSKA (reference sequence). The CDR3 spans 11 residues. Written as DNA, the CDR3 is TGCAGTGCTAGGCGGGGTAATGAGCAGTTCTTC. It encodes CSARRGNEQFF.

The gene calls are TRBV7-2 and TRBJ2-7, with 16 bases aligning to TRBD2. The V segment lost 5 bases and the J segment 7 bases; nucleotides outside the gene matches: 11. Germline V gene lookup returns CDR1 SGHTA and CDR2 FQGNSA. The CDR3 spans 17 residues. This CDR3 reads CASSPPGLAGGIAEQYF. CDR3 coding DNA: TGTGCCAGCAGCCCCCCGGGACTAGCGGGAGGGATCGCTGAGCAGTACTTC.

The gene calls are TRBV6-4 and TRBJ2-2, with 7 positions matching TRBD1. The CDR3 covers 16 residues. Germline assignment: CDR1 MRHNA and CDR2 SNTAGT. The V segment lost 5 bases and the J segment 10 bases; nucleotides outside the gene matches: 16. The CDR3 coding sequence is TGTGCCAGCAGTCAACAGGGGACGGGAACACCGGAGGAGCTGTTTTTT. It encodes CASSQQGTGTPEELFF.

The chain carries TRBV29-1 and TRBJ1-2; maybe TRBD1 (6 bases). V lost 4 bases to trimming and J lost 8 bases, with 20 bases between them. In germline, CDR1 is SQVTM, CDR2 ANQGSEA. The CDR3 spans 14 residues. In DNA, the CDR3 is TGCAGCGTTGCGTACCTACAGGGACCCCAAGGCTACACCTTC. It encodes CSVAYLQGPQGYTF.

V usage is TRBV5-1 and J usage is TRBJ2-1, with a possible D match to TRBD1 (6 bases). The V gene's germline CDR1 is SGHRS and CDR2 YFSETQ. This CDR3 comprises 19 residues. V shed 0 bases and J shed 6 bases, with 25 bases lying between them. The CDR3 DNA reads TGCGCCAGCAGCTTGGCCGAAACTAGACAGGCCCTCACCGCCAATGAGCAGTTCTTC. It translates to CASSLAETRQALTANEQFF. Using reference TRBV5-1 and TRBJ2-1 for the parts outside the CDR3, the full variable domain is KAGVTQTPRYLIKTRGQQVTLSCSPISGHRSVSWYQQTPGQGLQFLFEYFSETQRNKGNFPGRFSGRQFSNSRSEMNVSTLELGDSALYLCASSLAETRQALTANEQFFGPGTRLTVL.

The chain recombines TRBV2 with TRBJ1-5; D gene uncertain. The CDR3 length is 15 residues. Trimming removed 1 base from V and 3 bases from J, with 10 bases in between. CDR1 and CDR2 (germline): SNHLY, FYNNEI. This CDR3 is CASSEGGGPNQPQHF. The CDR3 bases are TGTGCCAGCAGTGAAGGTGGAGGACCCAATCAGCCCCAGCATTTT.

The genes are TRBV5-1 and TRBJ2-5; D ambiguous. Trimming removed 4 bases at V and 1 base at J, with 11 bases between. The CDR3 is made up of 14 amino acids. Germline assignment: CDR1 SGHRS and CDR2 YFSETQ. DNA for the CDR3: TGCGCCAGCAGCCGAGGACGGCCCCAAGAGACCCAGTACTTC. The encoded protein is CASSRGRPQETQYF. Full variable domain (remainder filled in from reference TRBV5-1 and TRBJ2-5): KAGVTQTPRYLIKTRGQQVTLSCSPISGHRSVSWYQQTPGQGLQFLFEYFSETQRNKGNFPGRFSGRQFSNSRSEMNVSTLELGDSALYLCASSRGRPQETQYFGPGTRLLVL.

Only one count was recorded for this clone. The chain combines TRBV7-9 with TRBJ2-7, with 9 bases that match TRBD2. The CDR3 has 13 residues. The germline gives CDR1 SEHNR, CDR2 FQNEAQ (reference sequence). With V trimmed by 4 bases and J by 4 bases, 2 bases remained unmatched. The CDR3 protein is CASSSGLAYEQYF. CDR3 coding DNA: TGTGCCAGCAGCTCGGGACTAGCTTACGAGCAGTACTTC.